This TCR beta chain derives from a study of blood T cell repertoires in COVID-19. Study members were between roughly 18 and 89 years old and lived in about two dozen US regions. Participants reported their clinical history, and cohort assignment relied on those reports. Exposed enrollees encountered a COVID-19 case at some point within 2 weeks before study entry. Germline V gene data show CDR1 as MNHEY and CDR2 as SMNVEV (reference sequence). The CDR3 contains 17 residues. V gave up 2 bases and J gave up 4 bases; unmatched junction bases: 12. In the original workflow: Reference gene primers were amplified, and this amplification served to estimate nucleated cell counts. Sequenced by immunoSEQ multiplex PCR; TCRdb stores in-frame clones only, minus some. Clonal size and the V and J genes are those of that table, whereas D and trimming came from the DNA. The table records a few hundred thousand clones, almost 90% of them present only once.

The clonotype originates from a woman younger than 45 who had been exposed to COVID-19. This chain uses TRBV27 with TRBJ2-5; 8 positions match TRBD2. The sequenced sample consisted of PBMCs or T cells enriched from blood (not recorded which). CDR3 loop: CASSLGLTSAKGETQYF. The CDR3 region has the DNA TGTGCCAGCAGTTTAGGCCTGACTAGCGCAAAGGGAGAGACCCAGTACTTC.